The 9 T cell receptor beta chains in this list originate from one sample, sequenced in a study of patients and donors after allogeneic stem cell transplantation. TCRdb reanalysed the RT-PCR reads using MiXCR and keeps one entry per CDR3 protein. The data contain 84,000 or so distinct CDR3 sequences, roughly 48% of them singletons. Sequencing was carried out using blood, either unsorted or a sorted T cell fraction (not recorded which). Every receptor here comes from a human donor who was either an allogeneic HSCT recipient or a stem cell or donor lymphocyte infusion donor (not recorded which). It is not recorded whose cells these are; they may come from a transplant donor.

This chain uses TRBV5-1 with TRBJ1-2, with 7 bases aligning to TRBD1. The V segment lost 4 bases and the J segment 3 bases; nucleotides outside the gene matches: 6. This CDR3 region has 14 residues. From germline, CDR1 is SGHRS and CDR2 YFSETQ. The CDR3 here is CASSTTGTDYGYTF. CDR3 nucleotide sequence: TGCGCCAGCAGCACGACCGGGACAGACTATGGCTACACCTTC. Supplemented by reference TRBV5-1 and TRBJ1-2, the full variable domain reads KAGVTQTPRYLIKTRGQQVTLSCSPISGHRSVSWYQQTPGQGLQFLFEYFSETQRNKGNFPGRFSGRQFSNSRSEMNVSTLELGDSALYLCASSTTGTDYGYTFGSGTRLTVV.

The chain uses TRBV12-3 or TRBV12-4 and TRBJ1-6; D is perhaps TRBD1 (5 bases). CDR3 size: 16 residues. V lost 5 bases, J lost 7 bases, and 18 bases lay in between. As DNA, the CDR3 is TGTGCCAGCAGTCCCCGTAGAGGGAGGGGAAATTCACCCCTCCACTTT. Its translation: CASSPRRGRGNSPLHF.

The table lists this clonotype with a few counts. DNA for the CDR3: TGTGCCAGCAGTCCCAGGACAGGCTCTGGAAACACCATATATTTT. The encoded protein is CASSPRTGSGNTIYF. The chain uses TRBV28 and TRBJ1-3; the match to TRBD1 covers 7 bases. The V gene end was trimmed by 5 bases and the J gene end by 0 bases; junction bases not matched to a gene: 4. The CDR3 sequence is 15 residues long. Germline loops: CDR1 MDHEN, CDR2 SYDVKM.

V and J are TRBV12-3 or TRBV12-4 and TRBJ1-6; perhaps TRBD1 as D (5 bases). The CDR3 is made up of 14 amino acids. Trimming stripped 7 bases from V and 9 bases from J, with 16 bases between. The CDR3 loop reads CASTGDPGRSPLHF. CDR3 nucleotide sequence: TGTGCCAGCACCGGGGACCCCGGGCGTTCACCCCTCCACTTT.

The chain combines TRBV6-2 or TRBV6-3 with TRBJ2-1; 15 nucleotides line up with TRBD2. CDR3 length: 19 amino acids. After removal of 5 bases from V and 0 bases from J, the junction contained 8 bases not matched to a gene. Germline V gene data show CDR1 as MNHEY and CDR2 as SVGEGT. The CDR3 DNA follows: TGTGCCAGCAGTATCCCGGGACTAGCGGGAGGTCCCTCCTACAATGAGCAGTTCTTC. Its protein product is CASSIPGLAGGPSYNEQFF.

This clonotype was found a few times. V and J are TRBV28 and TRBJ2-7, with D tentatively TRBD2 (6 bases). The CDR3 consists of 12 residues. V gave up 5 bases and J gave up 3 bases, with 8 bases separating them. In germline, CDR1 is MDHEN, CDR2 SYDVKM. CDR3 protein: CASSKGGYEQYF. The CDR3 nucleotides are TGTGCCAGCAGTAAGGGAGGCTACGAGCAGTACTTC.

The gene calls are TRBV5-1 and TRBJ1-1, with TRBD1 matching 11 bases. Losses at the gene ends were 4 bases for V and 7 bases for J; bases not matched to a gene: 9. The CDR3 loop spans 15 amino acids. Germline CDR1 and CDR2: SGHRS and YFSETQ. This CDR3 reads CASSQGGQGVVEAFF. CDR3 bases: TGCGCCAGCAGCCAAGGGGGACAGGGGGTTGTTGAAGCTTTCTTT. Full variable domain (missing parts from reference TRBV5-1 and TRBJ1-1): KAGVTQTPRYLIKTRGQQVTLSCSPISGHRSVSWYQQTPGQGLQFLFEYFSETQRNKGNFPGRFSGRQFSNSRSEMNVSTLELGDSALYLCASSQGGQGVVEAFFGQGTRLTVV.

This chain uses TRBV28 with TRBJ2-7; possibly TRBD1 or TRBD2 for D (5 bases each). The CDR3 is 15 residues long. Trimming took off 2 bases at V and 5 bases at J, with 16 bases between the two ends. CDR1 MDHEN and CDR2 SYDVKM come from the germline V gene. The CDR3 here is CASSLPGPSSDEQYF. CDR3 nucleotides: TGTGCCAGCAGTTTACCGGGGCCATCCTCTGACGAGCAGTACTTC.

The CDR3 DNA reads as TGTGCCAGCAGTTTAATTGGCGGAGATACGCAGTATTTT. Translating gives CASSLIGGDTQYF. This chain joins TRBV27 and TRBJ2-3; the D is unclear. Germline CDR1 is MNHEY and CDR2 is SMNVEV (reference sequence). V lost 2 bases, J lost 5 bases, and 8 bases lay in between. This CDR3 spans 13 amino acids.